This TCR beta chain is drawn from a study of T-cell memory formation after mild COVID-19. A word on this clonotype: Its antigen is unidentified.

Study observations and caveats: The CD4+ clones that contracted clustered mainly within CM and EM, and the CD8+ clones concentrated in EMRA. Cross-reactive memory seemingly joined, as some responding clones were found in pre-infection memory. The study found balanced CD4/CD8 in clones contracting day 15 to 85 and a CD4+ lean in later expanders.

The CDR3 runs to 22 residues. Germline V gene sequence: CDR1 SGDLS, CDR2 YYNGEE. The V gene lost 3 bases and the J gene lost 0 bases, with 31 bases spanning the gap. TCRdb recomputed calls from the 5' RACE reads with MiXCR, one row per CDR3 protein. Here the sample spans under 90,000 distinct CDR3 sequences, about 14% being singletons. The specimen sequenced was PBMCs or a T cell subset sorted from them (not recorded which). This receptor was obtained from an adult woman who had mild COVID-19 (a few samples of this study predate the infection). Cell type and time point are not known. The V gene is TRBV9, the J gene TRBJ2-1; TRBD2 is a possible D gene (5 bases). The CDR3 sequence: CASSAFRQTRFKQRSSYNEQFF. CDR3 coding DNA: TGTGCCAGCAGCGCATTTCGGCAAACCCGGTTTAAACAGCGGAGCTCCTACAATGAGCAGTTCTTC. Together with reference TRBV9 and TRBJ2-1, the CDR3 gives the full variable domain: DSGVTQTPKHLITATGQRVTLRCSPRSGDLSVYWYQQSLDQGLQFLIQYYNGEERAKGNILERFSAQQFPDLHSELNLSSLELGDSALYFCASSAFRQTRFKQRSSYNEQFFGPGTRLTVL.